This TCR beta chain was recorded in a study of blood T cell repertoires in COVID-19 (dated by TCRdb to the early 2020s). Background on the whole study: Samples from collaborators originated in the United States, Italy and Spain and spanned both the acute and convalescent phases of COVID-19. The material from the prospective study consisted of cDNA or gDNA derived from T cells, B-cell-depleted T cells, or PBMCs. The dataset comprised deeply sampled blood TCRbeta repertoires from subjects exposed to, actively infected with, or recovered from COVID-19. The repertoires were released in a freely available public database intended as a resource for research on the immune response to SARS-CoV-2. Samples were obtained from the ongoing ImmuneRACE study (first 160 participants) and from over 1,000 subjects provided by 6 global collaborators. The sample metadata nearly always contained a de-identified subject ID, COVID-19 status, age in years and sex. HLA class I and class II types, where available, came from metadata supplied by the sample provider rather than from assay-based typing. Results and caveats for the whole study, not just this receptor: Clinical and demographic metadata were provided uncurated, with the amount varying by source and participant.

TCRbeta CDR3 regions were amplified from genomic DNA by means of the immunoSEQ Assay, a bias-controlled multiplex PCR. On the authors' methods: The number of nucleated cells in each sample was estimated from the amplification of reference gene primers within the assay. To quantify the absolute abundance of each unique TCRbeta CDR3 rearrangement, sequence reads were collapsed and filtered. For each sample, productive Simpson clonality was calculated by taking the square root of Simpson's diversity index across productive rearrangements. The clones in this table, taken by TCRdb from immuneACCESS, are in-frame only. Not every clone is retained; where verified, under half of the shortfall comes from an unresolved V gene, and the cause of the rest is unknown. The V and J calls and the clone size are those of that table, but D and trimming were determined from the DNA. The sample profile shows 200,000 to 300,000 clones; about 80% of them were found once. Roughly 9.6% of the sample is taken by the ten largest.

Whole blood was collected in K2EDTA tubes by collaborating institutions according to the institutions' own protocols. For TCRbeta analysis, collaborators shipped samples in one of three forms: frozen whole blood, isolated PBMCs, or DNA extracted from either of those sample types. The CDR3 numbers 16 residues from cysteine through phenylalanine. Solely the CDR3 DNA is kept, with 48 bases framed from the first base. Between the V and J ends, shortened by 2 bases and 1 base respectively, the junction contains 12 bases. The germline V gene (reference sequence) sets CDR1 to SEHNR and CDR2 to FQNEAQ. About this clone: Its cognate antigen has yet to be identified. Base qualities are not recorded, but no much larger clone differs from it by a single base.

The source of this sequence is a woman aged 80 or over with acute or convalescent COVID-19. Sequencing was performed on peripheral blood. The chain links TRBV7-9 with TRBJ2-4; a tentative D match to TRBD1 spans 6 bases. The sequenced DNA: TGTGCCAGCAGCTTATTGGGGGCGGGCGCCAAAAACATTCAGTACTTC. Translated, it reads CASSLLGAGAKNIQYF.